These 11 T cell receptor delta chains originate from one sample sequenced in a study of γδ T cells in repeated Plasmodium falciparum infection. Flow sorting of PBMC yielded separate Vgamma9/Vdelta2+ and Vdelta2-negative gammadelta T cell populations for bulk repertoire analysis. TCRdb used CATT to re-call clones from the multiplex PCR reads. The repertoire holds approximately 93,000 delta-chain clones, with 0.98% as singletons. Sequencing input: gamma-delta T cells from blood. The receptors here all came from a pool of human donors (malaria-infected and uninfected, not separated).

Ten or more counts support this clone. TCRdb pairs this DNA with a much larger clone's protein that differs at residue 8, likely a read error; the protein shown was translated from the DNA. The chain is built from TRDV2 and TRDJ1; 8 bases fit TRDD3. Because TCRdb records no J gene, it was assigned here through a match of the DNA to germline. The CDR3 runs to 14 residues. V lost 3 bases, J lost 4 bases, and 6 bases stayed unmatched. Looked up from germline, CDR1 is GEAIGNYY and CDR2 is EKD. Here the CDR3 DNA reads TGTGCCTGTGACCCACTGGGGGGCTACGATAAACTCATCTTT. This codes for CACDPLGGYDKLIF.

For this clone: This DNA's translation and the protein TCRdb lists, from a much larger clone, do not match at residue 7, likely due to a read error; the protein shown is translated from the DNA. V is TRDV1 and J is TRDJ1, with D possibly being TRDD3 (6 bases). TCRdb records no J gene; here it was assigned by comparing the DNA to germline. CDR1 and CDR2 from the germline V gene are TSWWSYY and QGS. V lost 3 bases and J 0 bases, leaving 20 bases between the germline ends. The CDR3 has 18 amino acids. CDR3 residues: CALGDARGGGQYTDKLIF. The CDR3 DNA sequence: TGTGCTCTTGGGGACGCCCGCGGAGGGGGACAGTACACCGATAAACTCATCTTT.

Concerning this clone itself: It differs at one base from a far larger clone, so likely a read error. Within the sample, other DNA sequences also encode this same CDR3. The J segment was not called; the V segment is TRDV2; the tabulated D call, TRDD3, remains unverified against the DNA. The germline V gene has CDR1 GEAIGNYY and CDR2 EKD. The CDR3 loop spans 15 amino acids. The CDR3 is CACRTGGYHTDKLIF. The CDR3 DNA follows: TGTGCCTGTCGTACTGGGGGATACCACACCGATAAGCTCATCTTT.

This clone was observed a handful of times. TCRdb's listed protein matches a much larger clone and diverges from this DNA's translation at residue 20, likely through a read error; the protein shown comes from the DNA. The CDR3 sequence is CALGDEFSSRTGWGTYTDKPIF. CDR3 coding DNA: TGTGCTCTTGGGGACGAATTCTCCTCCCGCACTGGCTGGGGGACGTACACCGATAAACCCATCTTT. This chain links TRDV1 with TRDJ1; TRDD3 matches at 8 bases. Germline V gene data show CDR1 as TSWWSYY and CDR2 as QGS. CDR3 length: 22 residues.

A single count supports this clone. Compared with germline, one end of the junction differs, possibly owing to a read error. The gene calls are TRDV2 and TRDJ1; 12 bases are a match to TRDD3. Here the J gene came from matching the DNA to germline, since TCRdb omits it. This CDR3 spans 24 amino acids. From germline, CDR1 is GEAIGNYY and CDR2 EKD. CDR3 sequence reads: CSACDPRLSYDVLGDTPYTDKLIF. CDR3 DNA: TGCTCTGCCTGTGACCCTCGCCTCTCCTACGACGTACTGGGGGATACCCCGTACACCGATAAACTCATCTTT.

This clone was counted between two and nine times. TCRdb assigns this DNA the protein of a much larger clone, which departs from its translation at residue 13; this likely reflects a read error, and the protein shown comes from translating the DNA. This chain joins TRDV1 and TRDJ3; the D call may be TRDD2 or TRDD3 (5 bases each). The CDR3 loop spans 16 amino acids. Germline CDR1 TSWWSYY, CDR2 QGS. The CDR3 is CALNLRHTWDTRPMFF. In DNA, the CDR3 is TGTGCTCTAAACCTACGGCACACCTGGGACACCCGACCGATGTTTTTC.

This clone was recorded many times. TCRdb has a much larger clone's protein, which differs at residue 5 from the translation of this DNA, likely because of a read error; what is shown is the protein translated from the DNA. This chain uses TRDV2 with TRDJ2; 12 positions match TRDD3. The CDR3 consists of 16 residues. V was clipped by 3 bases and J by 6 bases; unmatched bases: 7. CDR1 GEAIGNYY and CDR2 EKD come from the germline V gene. In DNA form, the CDR3 reads TGTGCCTGTGACGCCGTGTCTGGGGGATACGCAGCACAACTCTTCTTT. It specifies CACDAVSGGYAAQLFF.

This clone was seen more than once but under ten times. TCRdb attributes to this sequence the protein of a much larger clone, which differs from the DNA translation at residue 18; a read error is likely, and the protein displayed is translated from the DNA. This chain connects TRDV1 to TRDJ1; 12 bases align to TRDD3. No J gene is reported in TCRdb; it was inferred here by comparing the DNA with germline. CDR1 is TSWWSYY, CDR2 QGS, per germline. The CDR3 spans 22 residues. CDR3 residues: CALGAQPSYGLGDTWITGKLIF. CDR3 sequence (DNA): TGTGCTCTTGGGGCCCAACCTTCCTACGGTCTGGGGGATACGTGGATTACCGGTAAACTCATCTTT.

The table lists this clone with a few counts. With only one base between it and a far larger clone, this is likely a read error. Distinct nucleotide sequences in the sample also encode this CDR3. The V and J genes are TRDV2 and TRDJ3, with unresolved D. TCRdb gives no J gene; it was assigned here by matching the DNA to germline. The CDR3 is 18 residues long. V dropped 0 bases and J dropped 0 bases, with 11 bases sitting between them. CDR1 is GEAIGNYY and CDR2 is EKD in the germline V gene. The CDR3 coding sequence is TGTGCCTGTGACACCGCGGTTCGAAGCTCCTGGGACACCCGACAGATGTTTTTC. As protein: CACDTAVRSSWDTRQMFF.

In regard to this clone: The protein TCRdb gives is from a much larger clone and does not agree with this DNA's translation at residue 6, likely a read error; the protein shown here comes from the DNA. The rearrangement links TRDV1 to TRDJ1; D remains ambiguous. Germline values: CDR1 TSWWSYY, CDR2 QGS. The germline V and J ends were trimmed by 4 bases and 0 bases, with 24 bases remaining between them. The CDR3 runs 19 residues. The CDR3 spells CALGGGLKKSLRYTDKLIF. In DNA form, the CDR3 reads TGTGCTCTTGGGGGAGGACTTAAAAAGTCCCTCCGGTACACCGATAAACTCATCTTT.

There are a few counts of this clone. A far larger clone differs by one base, so this is likely a read error. Other DNA sequences in the same sample also yield this CDR3. With the J gene uncalled, the V gene is TRDV2; the table's D call, TRDD3, has no DNA check behind it. The germline gives CDR1 GEAIGNYY, CDR2 EKD. The CDR3 length is 16 residues. CDR3 sequence (DNA): TGTGCCTGTGACAAGGTGGGGGTTCTCTACACCGATAAACTCATCTTC. Translating it yields CACDKVGVLYTDKLIF.